One and the same sample provided the 3 T cell receptor beta chains below, sequenced in a study of blood T cell repertoires in COVID-19 (dated by TCRdb to the early 2020s). The method behind the library was the immunoSEQ multiplex PCR assay. TCRdb took this table from immuneACCESS and kept in-frame rearrangements with V and J called. Such tables lack part of the clones; where checked against another copy, unresolved V genes explain under half of the gap, and the rest is unexplained. The sample records 50,000 to 55,000 clones, approximately 89% of which are singletons. Jointly, the top ten make up over 4% of the sample. The specimen sequenced was peripheral blood. The receptors were gathered from a man aged 60-69 years with active COVID-19.

This sequence joins TRBV5-1 and TRBJ1-2, with D possibly TRBD1 on 6 matching bases. This CDR3 is built from 14 residues. CDR1 is SGHRS, CDR2 YFSETQ, per germline. The germline V and J ends were trimmed by 1 base and 3 bases, with 10 bases remaining between them. The CDR3 here is CASSLLGADYGYTF. The CDR3 DNA follows: TGCGCCAGCAGCTTGCTGGGGGCGGACTATGGCTACACCTTC.

DNA of the CDR3: TGCGCCAGCAGCCAGACACCGGGACAGGAGAACACTGAAGCTTTCTTT. Protein: CASSQTPGQENTEAFF. The rearrangement uses TRBV4-3 and TRBJ1-1; 8 bases align to TRBD1. This CDR3 region has 16 residues. Germline V lookup: CDR1 LGHNA, CDR2 YSLEER. Losses at the gene ends were 3 bases for V and 1 base for J; bases not matched to a gene: 7.

This clone showed up just a few times. The rearrangement joins TRBV21-1 to TRBJ1-5; the table's TRBD1 call for D was not verified on the DNA. TRBV21-1 is termed a pseudogene. The CDR3 extends over 17 amino acids. CDR3 in DNA: TGTGCCAGCAGCACTCCCCCCGACAGTTATAGCAATCAGCCCCAGCATTTT. Its translation is CASSTPPDSYSNQPQHF.